This TCR beta chain is drawn from a study of control samples from healthy donors and cancer patients. Libraries were prepared by immunoSEQ multiplex PCR; TCRdb keeps only in-frame clonotypes and omits some of them. The sample holds 130,000 to 150,000 clones; approximately 91% are singletons and the top ten take 3.2%. In germline, CDR1 is SGHRS, CDR2 YFSETQ. The junction had 7 bases not matched to a gene; V was cut back by 4 bases and J by 1 base. The CDR3 loop spans 15 amino acids. This clone was observed a single time. The rearrangement joins TRBV5-1 to TRBJ1-2; 7 bases agree with TRBD1. The specimen was blood. The TCR sequence derives from a young man in good health. CDR3 amino acids: CASSPQGQLNYGYTF. In DNA, the CDR3 is TGCGCCAGCAGCCCCCAGGGACAGCTTAACTATGGCTACACCTTC. Based on the CDR3 plus reference TRBV5-1 and TRBJ1-2, the full variable domain is KAGVTQTPRYLIKTRGQQVTLSCSPISGHRSVSWYQQTPGQGLQFLFEYFSETQRNKGNFPGRFSGRQFSNSRSEMNVSTLELGDSALYLCASSPQGQLNYGYTFGSGTRLTVV.